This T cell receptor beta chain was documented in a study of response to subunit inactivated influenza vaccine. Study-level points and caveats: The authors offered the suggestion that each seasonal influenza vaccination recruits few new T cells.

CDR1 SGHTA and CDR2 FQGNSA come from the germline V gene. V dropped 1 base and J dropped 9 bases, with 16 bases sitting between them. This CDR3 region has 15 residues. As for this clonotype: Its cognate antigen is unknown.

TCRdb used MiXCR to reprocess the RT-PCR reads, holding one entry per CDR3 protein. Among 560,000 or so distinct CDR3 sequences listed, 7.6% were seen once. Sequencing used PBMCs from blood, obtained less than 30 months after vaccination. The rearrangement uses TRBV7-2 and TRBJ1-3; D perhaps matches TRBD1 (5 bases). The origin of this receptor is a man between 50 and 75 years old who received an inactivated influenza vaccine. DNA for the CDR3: TGTGCCAGCAGCTTAGAGGCAGGGTGGAAAAGCACCATATATTTT. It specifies CASSLEAGWKSTIYF.